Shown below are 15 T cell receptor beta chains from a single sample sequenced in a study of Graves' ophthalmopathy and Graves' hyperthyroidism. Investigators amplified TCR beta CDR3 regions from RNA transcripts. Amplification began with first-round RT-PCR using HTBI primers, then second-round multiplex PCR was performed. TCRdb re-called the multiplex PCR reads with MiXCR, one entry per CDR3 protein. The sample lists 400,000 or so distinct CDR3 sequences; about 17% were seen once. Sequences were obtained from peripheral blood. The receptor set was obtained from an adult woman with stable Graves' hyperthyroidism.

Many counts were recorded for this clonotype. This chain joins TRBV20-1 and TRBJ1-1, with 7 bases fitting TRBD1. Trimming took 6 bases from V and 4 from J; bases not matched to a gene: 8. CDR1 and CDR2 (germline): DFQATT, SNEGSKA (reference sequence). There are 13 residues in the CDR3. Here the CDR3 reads CSAATGTGTEAFF. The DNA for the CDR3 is TGCAGTGCCGCGACAGGGACGGGCACTGAAGCTTTCTTT.

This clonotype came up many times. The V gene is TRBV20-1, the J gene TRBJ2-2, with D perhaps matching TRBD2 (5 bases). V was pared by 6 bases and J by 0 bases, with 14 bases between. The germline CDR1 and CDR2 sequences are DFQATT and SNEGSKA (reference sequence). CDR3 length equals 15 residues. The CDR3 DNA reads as TGCAGTGCCCCGCCGGCGGGTGCGAACACCGGGGAGCTGTTTTTT. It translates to CSAPPAGANTGELFF.

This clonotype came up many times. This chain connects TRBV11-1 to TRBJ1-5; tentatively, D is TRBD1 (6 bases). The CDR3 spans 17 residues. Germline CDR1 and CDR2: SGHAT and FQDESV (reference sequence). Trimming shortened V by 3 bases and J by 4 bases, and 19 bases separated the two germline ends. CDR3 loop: CASSFYRVGQPNQPQHF. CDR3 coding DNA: TGTGCCAGCAGCTTTTATAGAGTCGGACAGCCGAATCAGCCCCAGCATTTT.

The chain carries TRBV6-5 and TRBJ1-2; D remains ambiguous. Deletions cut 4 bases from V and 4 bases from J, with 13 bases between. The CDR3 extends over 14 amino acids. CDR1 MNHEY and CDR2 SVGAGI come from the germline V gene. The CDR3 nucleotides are TGTGCCAGCAGTTCCATCGGGCCAAGCTATGGCTACACCTTC. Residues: CASSSIGPSYGYTF.

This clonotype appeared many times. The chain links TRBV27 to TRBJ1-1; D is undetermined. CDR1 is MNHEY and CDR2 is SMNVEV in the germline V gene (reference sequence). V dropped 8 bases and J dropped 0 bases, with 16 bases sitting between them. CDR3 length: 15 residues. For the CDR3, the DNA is TGTGCCAGCCCCGATCGGGCTTATATGAACACTGAAGCTTTCTTT. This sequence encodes CASPDRAYMNTEAFF.

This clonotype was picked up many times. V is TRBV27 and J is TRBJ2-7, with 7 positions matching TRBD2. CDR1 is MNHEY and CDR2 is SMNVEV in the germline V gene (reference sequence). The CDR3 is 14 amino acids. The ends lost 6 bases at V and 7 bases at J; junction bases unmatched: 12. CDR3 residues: CASRLAPGRTEQYF. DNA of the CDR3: TGTGCCAGCAGGTTGGCACCCGGGAGGACTGAGCAGTACTTC.

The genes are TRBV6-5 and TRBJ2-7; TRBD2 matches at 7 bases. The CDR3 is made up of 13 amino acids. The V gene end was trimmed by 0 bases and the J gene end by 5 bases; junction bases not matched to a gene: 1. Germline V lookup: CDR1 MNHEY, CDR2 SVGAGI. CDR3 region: CASSYSGGNEQYF. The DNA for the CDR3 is TGTGCCAGCAGTTACTCGGGGGGGAACGAGCAGTACTTC.

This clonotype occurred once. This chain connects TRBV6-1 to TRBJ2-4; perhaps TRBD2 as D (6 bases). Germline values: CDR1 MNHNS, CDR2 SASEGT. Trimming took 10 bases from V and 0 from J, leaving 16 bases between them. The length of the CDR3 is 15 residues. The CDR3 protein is CAIRKNGGAKNIQYF. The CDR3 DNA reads TGTGCCATCCGGAAGAACGGGGGAGCCAAAAACATTCAGTACTTC.

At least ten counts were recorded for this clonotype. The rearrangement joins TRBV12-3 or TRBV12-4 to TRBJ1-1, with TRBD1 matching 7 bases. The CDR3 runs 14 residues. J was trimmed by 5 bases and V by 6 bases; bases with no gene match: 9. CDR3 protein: CASSRTGVTTEAFF. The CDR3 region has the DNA TGTGCCAGCAGCCGGACAGGCGTTACGACTGAAGCTTTCTTT.

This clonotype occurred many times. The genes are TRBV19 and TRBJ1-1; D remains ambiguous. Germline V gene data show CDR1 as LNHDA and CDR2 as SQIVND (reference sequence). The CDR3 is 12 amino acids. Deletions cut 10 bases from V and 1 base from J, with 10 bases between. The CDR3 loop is CATLAANTEAFF. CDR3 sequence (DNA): TGTGCCACCCTGGCGGCGAACACTGAAGCTTTCTTT. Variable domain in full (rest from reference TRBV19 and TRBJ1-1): DGGITQSPKYLFRKEGQNVTLSCEQNLNHDAMYWYRQDPGQGLRLIYYSQIVNDFQKGDIAEGYSVSREKKESFPLTVTSAQKNPTAFYLCATLAANTEAFFGQGTRLTVV.

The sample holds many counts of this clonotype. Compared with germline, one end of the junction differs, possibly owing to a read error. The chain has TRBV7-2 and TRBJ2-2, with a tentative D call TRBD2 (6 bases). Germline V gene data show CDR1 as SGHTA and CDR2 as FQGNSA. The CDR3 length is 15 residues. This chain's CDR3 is CASSLGLASTGELFF. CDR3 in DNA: TGCGCCAGCAGCTTGGGTCTAGCGAGCACCGGGGAGCTGTTTTTT.

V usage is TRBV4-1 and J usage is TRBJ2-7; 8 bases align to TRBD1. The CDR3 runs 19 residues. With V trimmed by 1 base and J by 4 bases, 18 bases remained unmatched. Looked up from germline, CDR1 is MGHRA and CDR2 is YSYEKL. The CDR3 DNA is TGCGCCAGCAGCCAAGGCGACGGACAGGGAAATCGACAACCGTACGAGCAGTACTTC. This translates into CASSQGDGQGNRQPYEQYF.

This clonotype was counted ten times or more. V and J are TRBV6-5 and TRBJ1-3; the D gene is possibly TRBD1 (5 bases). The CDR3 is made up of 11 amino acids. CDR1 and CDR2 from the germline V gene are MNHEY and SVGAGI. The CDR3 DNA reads TGTGCTTCAGGGTCTGGAAACACCATATATTTT. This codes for CASGSGNTIYF.

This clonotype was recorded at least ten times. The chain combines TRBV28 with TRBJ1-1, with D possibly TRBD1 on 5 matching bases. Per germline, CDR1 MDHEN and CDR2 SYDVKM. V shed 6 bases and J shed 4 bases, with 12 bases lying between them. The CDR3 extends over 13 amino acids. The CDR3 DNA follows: TGTGCCAGCAGGAGGGGTGGGGGCACTGAAGCTTTCTTT. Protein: CASRRGGGTEAFF. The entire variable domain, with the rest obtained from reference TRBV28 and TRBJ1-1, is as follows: DVKVTQSSRYLVKRTGEKVFLECVQDMDHENMFWYRQDPGLGLRLIYFSYDVKMKEKGDIPEGYSVSREKKERFSLILESASTNQTSMYLCASRRGGGTEAFFGQGTRLTVV.

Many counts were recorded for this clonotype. For the CDR3, the DNA is TGTGCCAGCAGAGTAAACAGGGGGATTAATTCACCCCTCCACTTT. Protein: CASRVNRGINSPLHF. The chain recombines TRBV27 with TRBJ1-6, with 8 positions matching TRBD1. This CDR3 is 15 amino acids long. The germline V gene has CDR1 MNHEY and CDR2 SMNVEV (reference sequence). Losses at the gene ends were 6 bases for V and 6 bases for J; bases not matched to a gene: 7.